Described below is a single T cell receptor beta chain sequence and its context. The antigen remains unidentified. The data were obtained in a study of T cell responses to AZD1222 COVID-19 vaccine. On the study more broadly: Analyses pooled second doses at about 4 or about 12 weeks. General study findings and limits: CD4 TCRs covered the whole spike, strongest at regions 160-218 and 743-854. Unmutated variant regions reportedly attract nearly half of all spike-specific TCRs.

Trimming took off 4 bases at V and 3 bases at J, with 14 bases between the two ends. The CDR3 sequence is 15 residues long. Germline lookup yields CDR1 MDHEN and CDR2 SYDVKM. This table comes from immunoSEQ multiplex PCR, and its TCRdb copy is limited to in-frame clones, with some not included. The top ten hold approximately 7.6% of the sample, which has about 120,000 clones, 90% seen once. The chain is built from TRBV28 and TRBJ2-3, with D possibly being TRBD1 (6 bases). The clonotype originates from an adult in good health. The material sequenced was peripheral blood, taken on day 0 of AZD1222 vaccination. CDR3 sequence: CASSSLTGTTDTQYF. CDR3 bases: TGTGCCAGCAGTTCCCTGACAGGAACGACAGATACGCAGTATTTT.